The sequence of this TCR beta chain was determined in a study of cytomegalovirus exposure and HLA in healthy donors. On the study more broadly: In an early release, HLA-typed donors contributed 80 million to 95 million unique TCR sequences.

On this clone itself: Its antigen is as yet unknown.

General observations from the study: Later on, an analysis found that several of the most significant clusters appeared to be linked to common viral pathogens, which included parvovirus B19. TCR beta V- and J-gene trimming, according to a later analysis, was linked to a missense DCLRE1C variant.

A multiplex PCR was run with 60 Vbeta primers and 13 Jbeta primers. Data came from immunoSEQ multiplex PCR; TCRdb stores just in-frame clones and leaves some out. The sample shows about 88,000 clones, and about 6% sits with its ten largest clones. Germline trimming cut 0 bases from V and 3 bases from J; bases unmatched to any gene: 6. Germline-derived CDR1 and CDR2 are SGHRS and YFSETQ. The CDR3 contains 15 residues. This sequence originates from a girl aged 5 to 17 in good health and CMV-seropositive. The J gene is TRBJ2-7, the V gene TRBV5-1; 7 positions agree with TRBD1. Sequencing was done on a sample of PBMCs. CDR3 sequence reads: CASSLETGNRYEQYF. The CDR3, as DNA: TGCGCCAGCAGCTTGGAGACAGGGAACCGCTACGAGCAGTACTTC.